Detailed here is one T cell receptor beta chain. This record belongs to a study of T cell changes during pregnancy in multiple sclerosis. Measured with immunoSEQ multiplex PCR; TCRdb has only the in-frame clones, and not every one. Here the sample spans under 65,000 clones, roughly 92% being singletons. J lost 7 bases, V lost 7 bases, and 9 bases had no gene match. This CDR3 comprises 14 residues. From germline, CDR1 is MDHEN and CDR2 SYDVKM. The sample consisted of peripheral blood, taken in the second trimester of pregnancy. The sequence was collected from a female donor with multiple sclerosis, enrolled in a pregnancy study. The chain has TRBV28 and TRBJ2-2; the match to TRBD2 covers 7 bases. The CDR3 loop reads CASTLTSASGELFF. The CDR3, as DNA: TGTGCCAGCACCTTAACTAGCGCTAGCGGGGAGCTGTTTTTT.